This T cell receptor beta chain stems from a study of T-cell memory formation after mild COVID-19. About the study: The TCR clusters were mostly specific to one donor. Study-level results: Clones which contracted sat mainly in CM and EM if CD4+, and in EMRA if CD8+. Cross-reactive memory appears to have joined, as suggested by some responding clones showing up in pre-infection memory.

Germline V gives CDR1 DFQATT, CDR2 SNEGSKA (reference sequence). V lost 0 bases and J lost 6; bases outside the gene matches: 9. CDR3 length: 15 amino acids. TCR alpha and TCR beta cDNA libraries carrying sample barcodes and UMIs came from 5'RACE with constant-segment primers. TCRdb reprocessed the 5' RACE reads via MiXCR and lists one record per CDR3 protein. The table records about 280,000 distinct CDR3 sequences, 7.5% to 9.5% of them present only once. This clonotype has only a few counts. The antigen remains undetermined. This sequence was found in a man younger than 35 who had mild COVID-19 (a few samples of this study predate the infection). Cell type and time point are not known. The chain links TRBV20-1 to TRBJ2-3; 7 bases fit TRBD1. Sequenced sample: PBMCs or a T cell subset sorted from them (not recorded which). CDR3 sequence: CSARDLGQALDTQYF. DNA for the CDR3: TGCAGTGCTAGAGATCTCGGACAGGCCCTTGATACGCAGTATTTT.